This T cell receptor (beta chain) comes out of a study of T cell responses to AZD1222 COVID-19 vaccine. Study conclusions and caveats: Spike-specific TCR breadth and depth were elevated following two AZD1222 doses. Among the donors, most were white British and more were female, and clonal diversity was possibly underestimated. Sampled repertoires all dated from after the peak T cell response. Reports say nearly half of spike-specific TCRs go after unmutated variant regions.

The table came from immunoSEQ multiplex PCR; TCRdb's copy has only in-frame clones and leaves some out. The sample holds 75,000 to 90,000 clones, 80% to 95% seen once. As for this clone: As yet, its antigen is unknown.

Germline V CDR1 and CDR2: SEHNR, FQNEAQ (reference sequence). The CDR3 extends over 15 amino acids. V was clipped by 3 bases and J by 5 bases; unmatched bases: 7. This TCR was recovered from an adult who received the AZD1222 COVID-19 vaccine. V gene TRBV7-9 combines with J gene TRBJ2-3; 8 positions agree with TRBD2. Specimen: peripheral blood, collected 28 days after the second AZD1222 dose. CDR3 region: CASSLRREARDTQYF. CDR3 coding DNA: TGTGCCAGCAGCTTGAGGCGGGAGGCTAGAGATACGCAGTATTTT. Combining the CDR3 with reference TRBV7-9 and TRBJ2-3 gives the whole variable domain DTGVSQNPRHKITKRGQNVTFRCDPISEHNRLYWYRQTLGQGPEFLTYFQNEAQLEKSRLLSDRFSAERPKGSFSTLEIQRTEQGDSAMYLCASSLRREARDTQYFGPGTRLTVL.